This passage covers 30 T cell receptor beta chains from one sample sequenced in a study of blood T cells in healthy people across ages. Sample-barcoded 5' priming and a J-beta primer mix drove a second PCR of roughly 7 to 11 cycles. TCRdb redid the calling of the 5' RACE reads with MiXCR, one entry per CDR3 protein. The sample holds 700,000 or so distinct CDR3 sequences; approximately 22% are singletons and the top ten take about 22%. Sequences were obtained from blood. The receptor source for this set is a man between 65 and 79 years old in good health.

CDR3 in DNA: TGTGCCATCCAGAGCAACACTGAAGCTTTCTTT. Residues: CAIQSNTEAFF. The chain recombines TRBV27 with TRBJ1-1; no clear D gene. The CDR3 totals 11 residues. Germline CDR1 is MNHEY and CDR2 is SMNVEV (reference sequence). The V gene lost 10 bases and the J gene lost 2 bases, with 8 bases spanning the gap.

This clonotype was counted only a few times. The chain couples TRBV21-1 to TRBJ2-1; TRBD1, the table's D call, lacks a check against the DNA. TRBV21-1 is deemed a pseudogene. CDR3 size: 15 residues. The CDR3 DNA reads TGTGCCAGCAGCAAAGATCTGACAGGGGGCTATGAGCAGTTCTTC. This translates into CASSKDLTGGYEQFF.

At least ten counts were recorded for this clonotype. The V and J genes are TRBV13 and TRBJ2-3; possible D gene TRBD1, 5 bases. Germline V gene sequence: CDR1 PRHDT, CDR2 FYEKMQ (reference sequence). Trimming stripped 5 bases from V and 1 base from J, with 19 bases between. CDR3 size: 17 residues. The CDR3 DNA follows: TGTGCCAGCAGCCCCGACAGTCTTTCTGGGGGCACAGATACGCAGTATTTT. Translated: CASSPDSLSGGTDTQYF.

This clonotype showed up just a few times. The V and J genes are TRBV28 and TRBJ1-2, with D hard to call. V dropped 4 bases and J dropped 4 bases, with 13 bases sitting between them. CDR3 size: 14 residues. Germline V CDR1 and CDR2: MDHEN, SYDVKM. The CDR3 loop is CASSSAAVFYGYTF. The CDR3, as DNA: TGTGCCAGCAGTTCCGCTGCCGTTTTCTATGGCTACACCTTC.

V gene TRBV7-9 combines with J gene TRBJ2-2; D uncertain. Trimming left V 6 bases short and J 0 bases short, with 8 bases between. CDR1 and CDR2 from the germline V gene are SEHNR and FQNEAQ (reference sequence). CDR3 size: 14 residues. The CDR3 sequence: CASRLTANTGELFF. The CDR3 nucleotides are TGTGCCAGCAGATTAACAGCGAACACCGGGGAGCTGTTTTTT.

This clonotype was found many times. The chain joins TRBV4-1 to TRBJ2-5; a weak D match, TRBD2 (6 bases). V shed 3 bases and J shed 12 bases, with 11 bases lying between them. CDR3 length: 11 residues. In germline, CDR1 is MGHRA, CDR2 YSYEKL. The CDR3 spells CASSQGGWEYF. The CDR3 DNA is TGCGCCAGCAGCCAGGGAGGCTGGGAGTACTTC.

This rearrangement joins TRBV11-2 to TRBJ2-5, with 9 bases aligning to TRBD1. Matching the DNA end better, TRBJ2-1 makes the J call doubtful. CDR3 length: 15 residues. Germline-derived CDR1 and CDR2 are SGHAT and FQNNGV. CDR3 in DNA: TGTGCCAGCAGACTCCCCGGGACAGGGTCGCATGAGCAGTTCTTC. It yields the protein CASRLPGTGSHEQFF.

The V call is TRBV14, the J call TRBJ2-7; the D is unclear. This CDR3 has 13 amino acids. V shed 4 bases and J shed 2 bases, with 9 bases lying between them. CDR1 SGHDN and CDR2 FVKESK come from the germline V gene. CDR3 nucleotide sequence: TGTGCCAGCAGCCCCAGAATTCCCTACGAGCAGTACGTC. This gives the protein CASSPRIPYEQYV.

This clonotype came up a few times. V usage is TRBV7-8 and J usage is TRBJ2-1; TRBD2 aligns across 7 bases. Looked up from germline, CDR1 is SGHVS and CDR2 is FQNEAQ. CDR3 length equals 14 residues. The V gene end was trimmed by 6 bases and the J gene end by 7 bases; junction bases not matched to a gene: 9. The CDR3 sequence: CASRPPGLINEQFF. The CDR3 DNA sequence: TGTGCCAGCAGGCCCCCGGGACTAATAAATGAGCAGTTCTTC.

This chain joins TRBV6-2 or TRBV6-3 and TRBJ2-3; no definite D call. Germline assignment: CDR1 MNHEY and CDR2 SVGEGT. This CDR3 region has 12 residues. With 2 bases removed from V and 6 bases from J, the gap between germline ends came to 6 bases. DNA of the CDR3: TGTGCCAGCAGTTACGTAGGGGATACGCAGTATTTT. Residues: CASSYVGDTQYF.

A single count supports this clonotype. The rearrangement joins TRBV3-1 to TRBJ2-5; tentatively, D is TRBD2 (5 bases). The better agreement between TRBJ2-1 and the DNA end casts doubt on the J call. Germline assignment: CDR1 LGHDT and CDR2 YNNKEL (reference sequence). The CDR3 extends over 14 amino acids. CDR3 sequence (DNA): TGTGCCAGCAGCCAAGATTTCGGACTCAATGAGCAGTTCTTC. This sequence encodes CASSQDFGLNEQFF.

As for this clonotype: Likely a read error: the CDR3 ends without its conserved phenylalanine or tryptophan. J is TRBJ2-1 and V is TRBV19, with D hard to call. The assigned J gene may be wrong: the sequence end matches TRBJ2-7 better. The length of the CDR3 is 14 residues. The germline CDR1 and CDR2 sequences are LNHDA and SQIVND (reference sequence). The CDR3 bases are TGTGCCAGTAGTATTGATCAGTTCTCCTACGAGCAGTACCTC. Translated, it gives CASSIDQFSYEQYL.

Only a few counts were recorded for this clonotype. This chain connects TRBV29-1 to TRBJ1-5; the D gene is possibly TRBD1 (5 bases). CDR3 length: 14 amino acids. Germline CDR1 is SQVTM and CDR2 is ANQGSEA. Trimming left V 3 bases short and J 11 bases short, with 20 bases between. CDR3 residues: CSVEVGGRGRAQHF. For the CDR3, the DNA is TGCAGCGTTGAGGTTGGGGGTAGGGGCCGGGCCCAGCATTTT.

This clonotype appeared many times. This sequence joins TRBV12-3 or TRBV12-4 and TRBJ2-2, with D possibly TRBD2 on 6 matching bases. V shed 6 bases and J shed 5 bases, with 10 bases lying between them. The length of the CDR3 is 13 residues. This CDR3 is CASRILATGELFF. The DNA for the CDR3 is TGTGCCAGCAGGATTCTAGCGACCGGGGAGCTGTTTTTT.

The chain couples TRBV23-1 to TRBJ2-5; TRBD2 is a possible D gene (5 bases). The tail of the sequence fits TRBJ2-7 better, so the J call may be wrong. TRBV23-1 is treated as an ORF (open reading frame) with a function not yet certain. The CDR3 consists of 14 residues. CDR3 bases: TGCGCCAGCAGTCAATCTTCCCGGGACTACGAGCAGTACTTC. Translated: CASSQSSRDYEQYF.

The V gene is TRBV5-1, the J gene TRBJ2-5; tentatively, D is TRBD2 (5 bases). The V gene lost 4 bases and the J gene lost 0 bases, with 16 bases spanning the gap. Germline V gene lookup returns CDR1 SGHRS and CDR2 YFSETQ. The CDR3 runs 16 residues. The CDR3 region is CASSPVGRGDQETQYF. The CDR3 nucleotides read TGCGCCAGCAGCCCTGTCGGACGGGGAGACCAAGAGACCCAGTACTTC.

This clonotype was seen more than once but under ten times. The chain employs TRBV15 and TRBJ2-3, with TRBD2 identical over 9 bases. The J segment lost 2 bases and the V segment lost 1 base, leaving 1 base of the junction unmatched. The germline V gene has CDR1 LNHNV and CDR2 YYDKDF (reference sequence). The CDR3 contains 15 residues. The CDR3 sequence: CATSRVAGVTDTQYF. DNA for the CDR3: TGTGCCACCAGCAGAGTAGCGGGAGTCACAGATACGCAGTATTTT. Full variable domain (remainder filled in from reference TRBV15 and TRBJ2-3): DAMVIQNPRYQVTQFGKPVTLSCSQTLNHNVMYWYQQKSSQAPKLLFHYYDKDFNNEADTPDNFQSRRPNTSFCFLDIRSPGLGDTAMYLCATSRVAGVTDTQYFGPGTRLTVL.

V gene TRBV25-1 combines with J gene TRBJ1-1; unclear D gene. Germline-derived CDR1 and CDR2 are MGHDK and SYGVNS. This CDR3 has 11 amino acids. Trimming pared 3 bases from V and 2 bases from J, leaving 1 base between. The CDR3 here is CASSDNTEAFF. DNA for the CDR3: TGTGCCAGCAGTGACAACACTGAAGCTTTCTTT.

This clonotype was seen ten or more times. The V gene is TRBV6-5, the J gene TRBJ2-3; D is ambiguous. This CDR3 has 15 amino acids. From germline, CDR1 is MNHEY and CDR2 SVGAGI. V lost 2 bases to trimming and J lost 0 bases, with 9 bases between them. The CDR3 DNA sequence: TGTGCCAGCAGTTACACCCAGACTAGCACAGATACGCAGTATTTT. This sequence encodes CASSYTQTSTDTQYF.

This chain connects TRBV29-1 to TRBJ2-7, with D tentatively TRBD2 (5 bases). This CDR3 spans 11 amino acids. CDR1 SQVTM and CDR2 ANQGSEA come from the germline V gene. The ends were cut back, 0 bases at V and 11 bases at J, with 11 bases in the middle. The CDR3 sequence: CSVEDLRGEYF. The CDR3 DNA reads TGCAGCGTTGAAGATCTCCGGGGAGAGTACTTC.

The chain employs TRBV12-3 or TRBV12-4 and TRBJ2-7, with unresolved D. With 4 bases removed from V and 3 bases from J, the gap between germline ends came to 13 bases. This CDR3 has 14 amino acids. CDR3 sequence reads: CASSSPWAFYEQYF. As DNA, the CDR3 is TGTGCCAGCAGTTCTCCTTGGGCGTTCTACGAGCAGTACTTC.

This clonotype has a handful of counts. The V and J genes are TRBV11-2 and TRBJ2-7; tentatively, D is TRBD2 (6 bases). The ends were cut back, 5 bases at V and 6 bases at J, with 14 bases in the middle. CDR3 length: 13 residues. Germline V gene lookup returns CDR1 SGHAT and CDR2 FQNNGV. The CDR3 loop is CASSLADYGEQYF. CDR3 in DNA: TGTGCCAGCAGCCTCGCGGACTACGGCGAGCAGTACTTC. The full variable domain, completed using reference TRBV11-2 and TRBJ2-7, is EAGVAQSPRYKIIEKRQSVAFWCNPISGHATLYWYQQILGQGPKLLIQFQNNGVVDDSQLPKDRFSAERLKGVDSTLKIQPAKLEDSAVYLCASSLADYGEQYFGPGTRLTVT.

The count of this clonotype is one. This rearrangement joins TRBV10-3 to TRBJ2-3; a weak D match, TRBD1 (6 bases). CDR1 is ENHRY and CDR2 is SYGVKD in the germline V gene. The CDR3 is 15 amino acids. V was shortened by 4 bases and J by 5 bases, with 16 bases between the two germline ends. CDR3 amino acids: CAISVRGSAEDTQYF. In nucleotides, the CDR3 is TGTGCCATCAGTGTTAGGGGGAGTGCCGAAGATACGCAGTATTTT.

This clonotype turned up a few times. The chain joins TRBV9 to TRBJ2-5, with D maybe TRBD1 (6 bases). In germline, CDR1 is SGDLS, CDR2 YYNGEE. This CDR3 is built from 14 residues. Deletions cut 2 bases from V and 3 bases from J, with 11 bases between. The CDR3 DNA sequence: TGTGCCAGCAGCGTCACAGGGATAGAAGAGACCCAGTACTTC. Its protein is CASSVTGIEETQYF.

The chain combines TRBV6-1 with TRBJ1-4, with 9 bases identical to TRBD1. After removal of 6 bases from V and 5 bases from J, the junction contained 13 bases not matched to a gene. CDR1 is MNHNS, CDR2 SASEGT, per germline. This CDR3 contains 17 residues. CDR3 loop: CASSDRDRGIKNEKLFF. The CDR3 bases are TGTGCCAGCAGCGACCGCGACAGGGGGATCAAGAATGAAAAACTGTTTTTT.

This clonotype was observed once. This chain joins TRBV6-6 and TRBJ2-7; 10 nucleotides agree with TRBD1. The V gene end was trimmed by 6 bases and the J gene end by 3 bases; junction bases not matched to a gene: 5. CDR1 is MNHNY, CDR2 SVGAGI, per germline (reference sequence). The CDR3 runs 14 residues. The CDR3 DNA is TGTGCCAGCAGGGGGGGACAGGGGTTCTACGAGCAGTACTTC. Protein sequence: CASRGGQGFYEQYF.

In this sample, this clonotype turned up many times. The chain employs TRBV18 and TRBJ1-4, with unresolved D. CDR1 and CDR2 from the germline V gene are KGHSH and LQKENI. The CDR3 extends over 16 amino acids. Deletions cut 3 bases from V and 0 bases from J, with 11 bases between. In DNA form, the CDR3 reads TGTGCCAGCTCACCGGCCAGGCCTGCAACTAATGAAAAACTGTTTTTT. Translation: CASSPARPATNEKLFF.

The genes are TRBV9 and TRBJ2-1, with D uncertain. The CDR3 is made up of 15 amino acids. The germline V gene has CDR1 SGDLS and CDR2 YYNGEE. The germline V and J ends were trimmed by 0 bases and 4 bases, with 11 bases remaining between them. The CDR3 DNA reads TGTGCCAGCAGCGTAGCGGTGGGGAATTACAATGAGCAGTTCTTC. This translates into CASSVAVGNYNEQFF. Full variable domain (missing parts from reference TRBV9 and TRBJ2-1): DSGVTQTPKHLITATGQRVTLRCSPRSGDLSVYWYQQSLDQGLQFLIQYYNGEERAKGNILERFSAQQFPDLHSELNLSSLELGDSALYFCASSVAVGNYNEQFFGPGTRLTVL.

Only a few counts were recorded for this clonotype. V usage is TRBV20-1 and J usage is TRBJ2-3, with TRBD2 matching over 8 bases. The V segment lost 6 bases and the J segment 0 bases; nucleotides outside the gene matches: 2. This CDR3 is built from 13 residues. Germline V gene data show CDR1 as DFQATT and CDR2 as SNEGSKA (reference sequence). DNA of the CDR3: TGCAGTGCCAGCGGGAGTAGCACAGATACGCAGTATTTT. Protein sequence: CSASGSSTDTQYF.

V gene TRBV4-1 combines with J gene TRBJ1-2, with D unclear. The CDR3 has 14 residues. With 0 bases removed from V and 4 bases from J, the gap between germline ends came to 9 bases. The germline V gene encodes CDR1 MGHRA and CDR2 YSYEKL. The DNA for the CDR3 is TGCGCCAGCAGCCAAGATTTTAATCGCTATGGCTACACCTTC. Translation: CASSQDFNRYGYTF.